A selection of T cell receptor beta chains follows, all from one sample in a study of T-cell reconstitution after alpha-beta-depleted transplantation in children. TCRdb re-called the PCR reads through MiXCR, storing one row per CDR3 protein. The sample lists about a million distinct CDR3 sequences; roughly 31% were seen once. Sequencing used PBMCs, mostly from graft donor cells, obtained 360 days after TCRalphabeta/CD19-depleted stem cell transplant. All receptors derive from a boy under three years old who had a stem cell transplant for SCID, so the T cells may come from the graft donor. Each CDR3 is given with its conserved first and last residue. D genes are given only for firm matches. A row's size may be missing; if present it is once, few, many or a size class.

J: TRBJ2-2
size: many
D: -
V: TRBV11-2
CDR3: CASSLTSPSRTGELFF
DNA: TGTGCCAGCAGCTTAACCAGTCCCAGCAGGACCGGGGAGCTGTTTTTT

J: TRBJ1-2
size: -
D: TRBD1
V: TRBV12-3/TRBV12-4
CDR3: CASSGNPGQGAHGYTF
DNA: TGTGCCAGCAGTGGAAATCCGGGACAGGGGGCACATGGCTACACCTTC

J: TRBJ2-2
size: few
D: TRBD1
V: TRBV7-9
CDR3: CASSPFFRGLSTGELFF
DNA: TGTGCCAGCAGCCCCTTTTTCAGGGGGCTGAGCACCGGGGAGCTGTTTTTT

J: TRBJ2-5
size: -
D: TRBD2
V: TRBV7-2
CDR3: CASSSSGASGQETQYF
DNA: TGTGCCAGCAGCTCTTCCGGGGCTAGCGGGCAAGAGACCCAGTACTTC

J: TRBJ2-5
size: few
D: -
V: TRBV12-3/TRBV12-4
CDR3: CASSLQGYVETQYF
DNA: TGTGCCAGCAGTTTACAGGGTTATGTAGAGACCCAGTACTTC

J: TRBJ2-7
size: few
D: TRBD1
V: TRBV12-3/TRBV12-4
CDR3: CASSFDRDPYEQYF
DNA: TGTGCCAGCAGTTTCGACAGGGACCCCTACGAGCAGTACTTC

J: TRBJ1-2
size: -
D: -
V: TRBV4-1
CDR3: CASSQAAPNYGYTF
DNA: TGCGCCAGCAGCCAAGCGGCACCTAACTATGGCTACACCTTC

J: TRBJ2-7
size: many
D: -
V: TRBV6-6
CDR3: CASSQRRSYEQYF
DNA: TGTGCCAGCAGTCAGCGACGGAGCTACGAGCAGTACTTC

J: TRBJ1-5
size: few
D: TRBD1
V: TRBV5-5
CDR3: CASSWGTGDNQPQHF
DNA: TGTGCCAGCAGCTGGGGAACAGGGGATAATCAGCCCCAGCATTTT

J: TRBJ2-1
size: -
D: -
V: TRBV15
CDR3: CATAAQGSSYNEQFF
DNA: TGTGCCACCGCTGCACAGGGCTCCTCCTACAATGAGCAGTTCTTC

J: TRBJ1-6
size: -
D: TRBD1
V: TRBV5-1
CDR3: CASSLGDRGRNNSPLHF
DNA: TGCGCCAGCAGCTTGGGTGACAGGGGGCGGAATAATTCACCCCTCCACTTT

J: TRBJ1-1
size: -
D: -
V: TRBV15
CDR3: CATSRELATEAFF
DNA: TGTGCCACCAGCAGAGAACTGGCCACTGAAGCTTTCTTT

J: TRBJ2-5
size: -
D: TRBD1
V: TRBV5-1
CDR3: CASHDRGETQYF
DNA: TGCGCCAGCCATGACAGGGGAGAGACCCAGTACTTC

J: TRBJ2-7
size: few
D: -
V: TRBV27
CDR3: CASSFGTTPPANEQYF
DNA: TGTGCCAGCAGTTTCGGGACAACTCCTCCCGCGAACGAGCAGTACTTC

J: TRBJ2-3
size: -
D: TRBD2
V: TRBV7-8
CDR3: CASSLIGLGPDTQYF
DNA: TGTGCCAGCAGCTTAATCGGACTAGGACCAGATACGCAGTATTTT

J: TRBJ2-2
size: -
D: -
V: TRBV29-1
CDR3: CSVRWNTGELFF
DNA: TGCAGCGTTCGATGGAACACCGGGGAGCTGTTTTTT

J: TRBJ1-6
size: few
D: TRBD1
V: TRBV27
CDR3: CASSFTGTGYNSPLHF
DNA: TGTGCCAGCAGCTTTACCGGGACAGGGTATAATTCACCCCTCCACTTT

J: TRBJ2-2
size: few
D: TRBD1
V: TRBV3-1
CDR3: CASSRTGDGELFF
DNA: TGTGCCAGCAGCCGGACAGGGGACGGAGAGCTGTTTTTT

J: TRBJ2-2
size: -
D: -
V: TRBV29-1
CDR3: CSVDGAGELFF
DNA: TGCAGCGTTGACGGTGCCGGGGAGCTGTTTTTT

J: TRBJ1-2
size: few
D: TRBD1
V: TRBV20-1
CDR3: CTGDRANYGYTF
DNA: TGCACCGGGGACAGGGCTAACTATGGCTACACCTTC

J: TRBJ2-1
size: few
D: TRBD2
V: TRBV6-2/TRBV6-3
CDR3: CASSYSGLAEDEQFF
DNA: TGTGCCAGCAGTTACTCCGGACTAGCGGAGGATGAGCAGTTCTTC

J: TRBJ1-1
size: -
D: -
V: TRBV5-1
CDR3: CASTTDMNTEAFF
DNA: TGCGCCAGCACCACCGATATGAACACTGAAGCTTTCTTT

J: TRBJ1-4
size: -
D: -
V: TRBV7-2
CDR3: CASSLGGGYNEKLFF
DNA: TGTGCCAGCAGCCTCGGGGGAGGGTATAATGAAAAACTGTTTTTT

J: TRBJ2-1
size: few
D: TRBD1
V: TRBV20-1
CDR3: CSATGTASYNEQFF
DNA: TGCAGTGCTACCGGGACAGCGTCCTACAATGAGCAGTTCTTC

J: TRBJ2-1
size: -
D: -
V: TRBV20-1
CDR3: CSARPGPGYEQFF
DNA: TGCAGTGCCAGACCGGGACCGGGGTATGAGCAGTTCTTC

J: TRBJ2-5
size: few
D: TRBD1
V: TRBV5-1
CDR3: CASTQGALRETQYF
DNA: TGCGCCAGCACCCAGGGGGCGCTTAGGGAGACCCAGTACTTC

J: TRBJ2-5
size: few
D: -
V: TRBV7-9
CDR3: CASSFPLTGTQETQYF
DNA: TGTGCCAGCAGCTTCCCACTCACCGGGACCCAAGAGACCCAGTACTTC

J: TRBJ2-3
size: few
D: -
V: TRBV9
CDR3: CASSVSLRTPTQYF
DNA: TGTGCCAGCAGCGTATCCCTCCGGACCCCTACGCAGTATTTT

J: TRBJ1-1
size: few
D: -
V: TRBV28
CDR3: CASSLYVGLTEAFF
DNA: TGTGCCAGCAGTTTATATGTGGGCTTGACTGAAGCTTTCTTT

J: TRBJ2-3
size: few
D: TRBD1
V: TRBV2
CDR3: CANLRDRGVDTQYF
DNA: TGTGCCAACCTTCGGGACAGGGGAGTCGATACGCAGTATTTT

J: TRBJ2-7
size: -
D: TRBD2
V: TRBV5-1
CDR3: CASSPGLAASEQYF
DNA: TGCGCCAGCAGCCCGGGACTAGCGGCTTCCGAGCAGTACTTC

J: TRBJ1-3
size: -
D: -
V: TRBV4-3
CDR3: CASSQDGTTGMAGNTIYF
DNA: TGCGCCAGCAGCCAAGACGGGACTACAGGGATGGCTGGAAACACCATATATTTT

J: TRBJ2-7
size: -
D: -
V: TRBV10-2
CDR3: CASARTDTPYEQYF
DNA: TGCGCCAGCGCCAGGACAGATACTCCATACGAGCAGTACTTC

J: TRBJ2-2
size: -
D: -
V: TRBV7-2
CDR3: CASSLRIGELFF
DNA: TGTGCCAGCAGCTTACGAATCGGGGAGCTGTTTTTT

J: TRBJ1-2
size: -
D: TRBD1
V: TRBV5-6
CDR3: CASSEPSGTDGFQYGYTF
DNA: TGTGCCAGCAGCGAACCCTCCGGGACAGACGGGTTCCAATATGGCTACACCTTC

J: TRBJ1-2
size: -
D: -
V: TRBV5-1
CDR3: CASSTGATLGGYGYTF
DNA: TGCGCCAGCAGCACGGGTGCCACCCTGGGCGGCTATGGCTACACCTTC

J: TRBJ1-2
size: -
D: TRBD1
V: TRBV27
CDR3: CASSPTGFLGYTF
DNA: TGTGCCAGCAGCCCGACAGGGTTCCTCGGCTACACCTTC

J: TRBJ2-7
size: -
D: -
V: TRBV12-5
CDR3: CASGLGQGIYEQYF
DNA: TGTGCTAGTGGTTTGGGCCAAGGGATTTACGAGCAGTACTTC

J: TRBJ2-3
size: few
D: TRBD2
V: TRBV15
CDR3: CATSSHSGGGSDTQYF
DNA: TGTGCCACCAGCAGTCATAGCGGGGGGGGGTCCGATACGCAGTATTTT

J: TRBJ2-7
size: few
D: -
V: TRBV10-3
CDR3: CAISEPIQGSYEQYF
DNA: TGTGCCATCAGTGAGCCTATACAAGGATCCTACGAGCAGTACTTC

J: TRBJ1-1
size: few
D: -
V: TRBV6-2/TRBV6-3
CDR3: CASRNDAGNTEAFF
DNA: TGTGCCAGCAGGAATGACGCGGGGAACACTGAAGCTTTCTTT

J: TRBJ2-1
size: few
D: TRBD2
V: TRBV15
CDR3: CATSRDLAGGYNEQFF
DNA: TGTGCCACCAGCAGAGATCTGGCGGGGGGGTACAATGAGCAGTTCTTC

J: TRBJ2-1
size: -
D: -
V: TRBV19
CDR3: CASSHRDTGSYNEQFF
DNA: TGTGCCAGTAGCCACCGGGACACAGGCTCCTACAATGAGCAGTTCTTC

J: TRBJ2-2
size: -
D: TRBD2
V: TRBV24-1
CDR3: CATSDRWLAGANTGELFF
DNA: TGTGCCACCAGTGATAGGTGGCTAGCGGGGGCGAACACCGGGGAGCTGTTTTTT

J: TRBJ1-1
size: -
D: -
V: TRBV7-3
CDR3: CASSLLAFF
DNA: TGTGCCAGCAGCTTATTGGCTTTCTTT

J: TRBJ2-3
size: -
D: -
V: TRBV7-2
CDR3: CASSLRGGFVRTDTQYF
DNA: TGTGCCAGCAGCTTAAGGGGGGGGTTCGTACGCACAGATACGCAGTATTTT

J: TRBJ2-3
size: many
D: -
V: TRBV28
CDR3: CASSLSPSDSFPTDTQYF
DNA: TGTGCCAGCAGTTTATCCCCTTCCGATTCGTTCCCCACAGATACGCAGTATTTT

J: TRBJ2-3
size: -
D: -
V: TRBV7-2
CDR3: CASSLASSLLSQYF
DNA: TGTGCCAGCAGCTTAGCTTCCAGTCTACTTTCGCAGTATTTT

J: TRBJ2-7
size: many
D: -
V: TRBV6-1
CDR3: CASSSVTYEQYF
DNA: TGTGCCAGCAGTTCCGTCACCTACGAGCAGTACTTC

J: TRBJ1-2
size: few
D: -
V: TRBV20-1
CDR3: CSATSDMPILTF
DNA: TGCAGTGCTACCTCGGACATGCCGATCCTCACCTTC